This T cell receptor (beta chain) stems from a study of shared clonotypes between healthy human individuals. Sequencing used immunoSEQ multiplex PCR; TCRdb keeps in-frame clones, though not all of them. Here the sample spans hundreds of thousands of clones, about 95% being singletons. Note on this clone: Its antigen remains unknown.

V lost 6 bases to trimming and J lost 2 bases, with 13 bases between them. The CDR3 runs 14 residues. The germline V gene has CDR1 MNHEY and CDR2 SMNVEV (reference sequence). The study, taken as a whole, reports: Non-shared clonotypes showed lower generation probabilities than clonotypes common to all four donors. Read depth was anticipated to influence clonotype sharing among donors.

The sample was naive CD4+ T cells sorted from blood. Subset noted: CD45RA+ positively selected. V usage is TRBV27 and J usage is TRBJ1-2; unclear D gene. This TCR was recovered from a woman between 25 and 40 years old in good health. The CDR3 region has the DNA TGTGCCAGCAGAGCCGGTAGACTGAACTATGGCTACACCTTC. It is translated as CASRAGRLNYGYTF.